Following are 8 T cell receptor beta chains from one sample sequenced in a study of blood T cells in healthy people across ages. The authors ran a second PCR of 7 to 11 cycles using a sample-barcoded 5' primer and a J-beta primer mix. Via MiXCR, TCRdb re-called the 5' RACE reads, giving one row per CDR3 protein. The sample lists around 1,800,000 distinct CDR3 sequences; approximately 40% were seen once. Sample: blood. The source of these receptors is a human donor in good health.

As regards this clonotype: At one boundary the junction diverges from the germline segment, which might be a read error. This rearrangement joins TRBV6-2 or TRBV6-3 to TRBJ2-1, with D tentatively TRBD1 (5 bases). This CDR3 is built from 14 residues. Per germline, CDR1 MNHEY and CDR2 SVGEGT. The CDR3 is CASRPRVPYNGQFF. The CDR3 nucleotides are TGTGCCAGCAGGCCCAGGGTCCCCTACAATGGGCAGTTCTTC.

The chain couples TRBV11-2 to TRBJ1-1; D perhaps matches TRBD1 (6 bases). The CDR3 consists of 16 residues. Germline CDR1 SGHAT, CDR2 FQNNGV. V lost 5 bases and J 3 bases, leaving 19 bases between the germline ends. CDR3 DNA sequence: TGTGCCAGCAGCCTCCAGCCCGACAGGACCTACACTGAAGCTTTCTTT. Translation gives CASSLQPDRTYTEAFF.

This clonotype occurred once. The chain couples TRBV7-3 to TRBJ2-7; 9 bases are shared with TRBD1. CDR3 length: 15 residues. J gave up 7 bases and V 0 bases, and 7 bases lay outside the gene matches. Germline values: CDR1 SGHTA, CDR2 FQGTGA. The CDR3 coding sequence is TGTGCCAGCAGCTTAACGAGGACAGGGGAGGATGAGCAGTACTTC. Translation gives CASSLTRTGEDEQYF.

In this sample, this clonotype turned up once. The V and J genes are TRBV12-3 or TRBV12-4 and TRBJ1-5, with D possibly being TRBD1 (6 bases). V lost 10 bases to trimming and J lost 6 bases, with 25 bases between them. The CDR3 contains 16 residues. CDR3 protein: CATEPKGQGWSQPQHF. CDR3 coding DNA: TGTGCCACCGAACCGAAGGGGCAGGGGTGGAGTCAGCCCCAGCATTTT.

The chain combines TRBV6-2 or TRBV6-3 with TRBJ2-7; 8 positions agree with TRBD2. This CDR3 contains 16 residues. J lost 0 bases, V lost 2 bases, and 6 bases had no gene match. Germline V gives CDR1 MNHEY, CDR2 SVGEGT. CDR3 nucleotides: TGTGCCAGCAGTTACCTAACTAGCGGCTACTCCTACGAGCAGTACTTC. This translates into CASSYLTSGYSYEQYF.

The chain recombines TRBV29-1 with TRBJ2-3; D remains unclear. The CDR3 covers 13 residues. V lost 8 bases and J lost 3, with 15 bases in between. CDR1 is SQVTM and CDR2 is ANQGSEA in the germline V gene. The CDR3 region has the DNA TGCAGCACGTCGGGTGGCAGGACAGATACGCAGTATTTT. It yields the protein CSTSGGRTDTQYF.

This clonotype was seen once. This chain joins TRBV9 and TRBJ2-3, with D perhaps assigned TRBD1 or TRBD2 (5 bases each). V was clipped by 3 bases and J by 3 bases, with 23 bases between them. The CDR3 has 18 residues. CDR1 and CDR2 from the germline V gene are SGDLS and YYNGEE. The CDR3 spells CASSGSVVRGDETDTQYF. CDR3 DNA sequence: TGTGCCAGCAGCGGTAGCGTAGTGAGAGGGGATGAGACAGATACGCAGTATTTT.

The chain combines TRBV18 with TRBJ1-1; D is uncertain. The length of the CDR3 is 15 residues. Germline CDR1 is KGHSH and CDR2 is LQKENI. The V gene lost 2 bases and the J gene lost 6 bases, with 16 bases spanning the gap. The CDR3 DNA follows: TGTGCCAGCTCACCAGACTATCGGTGGAGCTCTGAAGCTTTCTTT. Its protein is CASSPDYRWSSEAFF. The full variable domain, rest sourced from reference TRBV18 and TRBJ1-1, is NAGVMQNPRHLVRRRGQEARLRCSPMKGHSHVYWYRQLPEEGLKFMVYLQKENIIDESGMPKERFSAEFPKEGPSILRIQQVVRGDSAAYFCASSPDYRWSSEAFFGQGTRLTVV.